This passage covers 7 T cell receptor beta chains from one sample sequenced in a study of OX40 agonist ivuxolimab in advanced cancers. Sequencing was performed with immunoSEQ multiplex PCR; in TCRdb, only in-frame clones are kept and a portion is missing. The table lists 35,000 to 45,000 clones, roughly 90% of them singletons. The source material was CD4+ or CD8+ T cells sorted from blood, sampled in a trial of the OX40 agonist ivuxolimab. The receptors were sampled from an adult with an advanced solid tumor such as melanoma, head and neck, liver or kidney cancer.

This sequence joins TRBV2 and TRBJ2-6; D is ambiguous. The CDR3 has 15 residues. Looked up from germline, CDR1 is SNHLY and CDR2 is FYNNEI. Trimming took off 2 bases at V and 4 bases at J, with 9 bases between the two ends. As DNA, the CDR3 is TGTGCCAGCAGTGAATATGATCGGGGGGCCAACGTCCTGACTTTC. Amino acids: CASSEYDRGANVLTF.

The chain links TRBV30 to TRBJ1-6; the match to TRBD1 covers 9 bases. Germline loops: CDR1 GTSNPN, CDR2 SVGIG (reference sequence). Unmatched junction bases numbered 6, after V lost 1 base and J lost 11 bases. This CDR3 contains 14 residues. The CDR3 DNA follows: TGTGCCTGGAGTGCCGGGACAGGGTATCCACCCCTCCACTTT. Protein: CAWSAGTGYPPLHF.

V and J are TRBV7-8 and TRBJ2-7; tentatively, D is TRBD2 (5 bases). V dropped 5 bases and J dropped 2 bases, with 16 bases sitting between them. The V gene's germline CDR1 is SGHVS and CDR2 FQNEAQ. The CDR3 runs to 15 residues. The CDR3 protein is CASSHQWRTPYEQYF. The DNA for the CDR3 is TGTGCCAGCAGCCATCAATGGAGGACCCCCTACGAGCAGTACTTC. The full variable domain, rest sourced from reference TRBV7-8 and TRBJ2-7, is GAGVSQSPRYKVAKRGQDVALRCDPISGHVSLFWYQQALGQGPEFLTYFQNEAQLDKSGLPSDRFFAERPEGSVSTLKIQRTQQEDSAVYLCASSHQWRTPYEQYFGPGTRLTVT.

The J gene is TRBJ2-3, the V gene TRBV2; a possible D gene is TRBD2 (6 bases). Trimming left V 2 bases short and J 4 bases short, with 13 bases between. The CDR3 totals 15 residues. Germline V gene sequence: CDR1 SNHLY, CDR2 FYNNEI. The CDR3 region is CASSEWRRLADTQYF. Here the CDR3 DNA reads TGTGCCAGCAGTGAATGGAGGCGACTAGCAGATACGCAGTATTTT. Full variable domain (missing parts from reference TRBV2 and TRBJ2-3): EPEVTQTPSHQVTQMGQEVILRCVPISNHLYFYWYRQILGQKVEFLVSFYNNEISEKSEIFDDQFSVERPDGSNFTLKIRSTKLEDSAMYFCASSEWRRLADTQYFGPGTRLTVL.

As regards this clone: This may stem from a read error, because a much larger clone lies one nucleotide away. Different DNA sequences within this sample yield the same CDR3. The V call is TRBV9, the J call TRBJ1-2, with a weak D call TRBD1 (5 bases). The CDR3 runs to 12 residues. V lost 10 bases, J lost 4 bases, and 14 bases lay in between. Germline V gene lookup returns CDR1 SGDLS and CDR2 YYNGEE. CDR3 sequence reads: CARGGGIYGYTF. CDR3 in DNA: TGTGCCCGCGGGGGGGGGATCTATGGCTACACCTTC.

This clone is medium-sized within its sample. This sequence joins TRBV14 and TRBJ1-1; 9 nucleotides align to TRBD1. This CDR3 is 16 amino acids long. Germline V gives CDR1 SGHDN, CDR2 FVKESK. The junction had 6 bases not matched to a gene; V was cut back by 4 bases and J by 0 bases. The chain's CDR3 is CASSPYGQGMNTEAFF. As DNA, the CDR3 is TGTGCCAGCAGCCCCTACGGACAGGGGATGAACACTGAAGCTTTCTTT.

The rearrangement links TRBV7-9 to TRBJ1-1; no reliable D call. This CDR3 spans 14 amino acids. CDR1 SEHNR and CDR2 FQNEAQ come from the germline V gene (reference sequence). V was pared by 4 bases and J by 1 base, with 10 bases between. The DNA for the CDR3 is TGTGCCAGCAGCTCCCGGACGGAGAACACTGAAGCTTTCTTT. Residues: CASSSRTENTEAFF.